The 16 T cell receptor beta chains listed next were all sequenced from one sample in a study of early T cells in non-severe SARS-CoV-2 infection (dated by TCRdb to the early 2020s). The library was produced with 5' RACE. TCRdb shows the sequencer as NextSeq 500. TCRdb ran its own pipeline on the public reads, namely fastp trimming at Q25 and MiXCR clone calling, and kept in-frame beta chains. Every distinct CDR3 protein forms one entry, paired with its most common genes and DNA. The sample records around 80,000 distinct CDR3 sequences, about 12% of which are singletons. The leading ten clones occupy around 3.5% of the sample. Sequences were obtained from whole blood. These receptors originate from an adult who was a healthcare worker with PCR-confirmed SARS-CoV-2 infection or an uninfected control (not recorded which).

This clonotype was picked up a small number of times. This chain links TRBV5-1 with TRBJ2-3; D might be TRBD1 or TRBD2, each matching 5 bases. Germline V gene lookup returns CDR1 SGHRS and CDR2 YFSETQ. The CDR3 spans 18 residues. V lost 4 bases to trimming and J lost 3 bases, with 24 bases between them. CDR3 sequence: CASSAFMYPGPLTDTQYF. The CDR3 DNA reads TGCGCCAGCAGCGCCTTCATGTACCCGGGACCTCTAACAGATACGCAGTATTTT.

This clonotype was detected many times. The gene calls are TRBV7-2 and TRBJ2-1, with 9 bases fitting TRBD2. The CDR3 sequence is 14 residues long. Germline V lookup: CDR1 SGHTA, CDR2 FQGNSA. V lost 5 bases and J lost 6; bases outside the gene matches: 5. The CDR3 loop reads CASSPTSGRNEQFF. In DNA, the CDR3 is TGTGCCAGCAGCCCAACTAGCGGGCGCAATGAGCAGTTCTTC.

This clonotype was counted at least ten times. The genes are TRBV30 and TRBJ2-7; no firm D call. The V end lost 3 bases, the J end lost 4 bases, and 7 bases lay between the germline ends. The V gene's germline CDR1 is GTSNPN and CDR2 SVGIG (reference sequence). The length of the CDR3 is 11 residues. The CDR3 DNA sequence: TGTGCCTGGAGCGCGAGATACGAGCAGTACTTC. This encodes CAWSARYEQYF.

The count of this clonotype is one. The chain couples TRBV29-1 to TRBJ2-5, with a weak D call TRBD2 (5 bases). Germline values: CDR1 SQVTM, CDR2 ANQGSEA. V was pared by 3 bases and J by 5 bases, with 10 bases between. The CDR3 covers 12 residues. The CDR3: CSVDNSGETQYF. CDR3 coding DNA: TGCAGCGTTGATAATTCGGGGGAGACCCAGTACTTC.

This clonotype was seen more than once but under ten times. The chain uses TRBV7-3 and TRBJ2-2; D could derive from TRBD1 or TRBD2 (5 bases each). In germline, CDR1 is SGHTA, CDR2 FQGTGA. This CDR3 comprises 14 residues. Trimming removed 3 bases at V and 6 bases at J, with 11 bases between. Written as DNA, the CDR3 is TGTGCCAGCAGCTTCCGGGGCCCGCCCGGGGAGCTGTTTTTT. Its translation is CASSFRGPPGELFF.

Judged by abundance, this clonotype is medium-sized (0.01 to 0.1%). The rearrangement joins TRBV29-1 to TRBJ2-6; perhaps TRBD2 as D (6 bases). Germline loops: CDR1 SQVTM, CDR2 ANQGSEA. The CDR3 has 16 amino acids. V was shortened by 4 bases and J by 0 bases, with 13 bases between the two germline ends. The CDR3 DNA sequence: TGCAGCGTTGCGCGGGACGTTGACTCTGGGGCCAACGTCCTGACTTTC. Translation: CSVARDVDSGANVLTF.

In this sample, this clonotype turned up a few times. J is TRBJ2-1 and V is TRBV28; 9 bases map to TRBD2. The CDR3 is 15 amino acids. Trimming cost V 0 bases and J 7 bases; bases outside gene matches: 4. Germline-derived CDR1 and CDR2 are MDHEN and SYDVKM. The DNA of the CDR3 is TGTGCCAGCAGTTTATGGGCGGGAGGGGGAAATGAGCAGTTCTTC. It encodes CASSLWAGGGNEQFF.

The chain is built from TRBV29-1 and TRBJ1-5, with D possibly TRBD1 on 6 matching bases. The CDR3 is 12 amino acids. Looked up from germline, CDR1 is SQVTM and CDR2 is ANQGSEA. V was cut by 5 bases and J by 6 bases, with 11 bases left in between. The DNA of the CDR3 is TGCAGCGTTTCAGGGGTGGGTCAGCCCCAGCATTTT. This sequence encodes CSVSGVGQPQHF.

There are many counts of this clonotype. CDR3 sequence reads: CASSFTPSRVGEQYF. CDR3 coding DNA: TGTGCCAGCAGCTTCACCCCCAGCAGGGTAGGCGAGCAGTACTTC. The chain is built from TRBV7-2 and TRBJ2-7, with D perhaps matching TRBD1 (5 bases). The germline V gene has CDR1 SGHTA and CDR2 FQGNSA. Deletions cut 3 bases from V and 6 bases from J, with 18 bases between. This CDR3 contains 15 residues.

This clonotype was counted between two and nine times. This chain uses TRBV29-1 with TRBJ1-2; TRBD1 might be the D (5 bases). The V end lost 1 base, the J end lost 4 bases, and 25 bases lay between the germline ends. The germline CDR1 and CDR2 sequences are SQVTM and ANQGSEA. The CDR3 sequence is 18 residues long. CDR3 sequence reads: CSVEARGQGTWGIYGYTF. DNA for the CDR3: TGCAGCGTTGAAGCAAGGGGCCAAGGAACTTGGGGGATCTATGGCTACACCTTC. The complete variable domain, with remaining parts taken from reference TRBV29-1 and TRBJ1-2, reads SAVISQKPSRDICQRGTSLTIQCQVDSQVTMMFWYRQQPGQSLTLIATANQGSEATYESGFVIDKFPISRPNLTFSTLTVSNMSPEDSSIYLCSVEARGQGTWGIYGYTFGSGTRLTVV.

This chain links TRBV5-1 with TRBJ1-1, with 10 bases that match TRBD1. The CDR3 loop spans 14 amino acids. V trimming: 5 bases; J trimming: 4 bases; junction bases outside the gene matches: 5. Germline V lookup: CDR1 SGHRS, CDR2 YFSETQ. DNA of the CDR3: TGCGCCAGCAGAGGACAGGGGGGCCTCACTGAAGCTTTCTTT. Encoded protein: CASRGQGGLTEAFF.

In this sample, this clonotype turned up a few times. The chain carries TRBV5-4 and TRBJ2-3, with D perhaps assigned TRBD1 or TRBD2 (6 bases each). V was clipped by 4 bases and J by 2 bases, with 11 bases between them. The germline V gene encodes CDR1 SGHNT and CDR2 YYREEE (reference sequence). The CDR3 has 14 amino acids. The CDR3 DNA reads TGTGCCAGCAGCCTTTGGGGGGCCACAGATACGCAGTATTTT. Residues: CASSLWGATDTQYF.

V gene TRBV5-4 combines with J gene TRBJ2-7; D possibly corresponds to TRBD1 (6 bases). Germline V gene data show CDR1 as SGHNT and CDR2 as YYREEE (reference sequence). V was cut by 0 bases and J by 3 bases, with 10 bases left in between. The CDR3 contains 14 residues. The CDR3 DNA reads TGTGCCAGCAGCTTGGGGACAGACTACTACGAGCAGTACTTC. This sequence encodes CASSLGTDYYEQYF. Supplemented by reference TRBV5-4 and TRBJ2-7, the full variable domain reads ETGVTQSPTHLIKTRGQQVTLRCSSQSGHNTVSWYQQALGQGPQFIFQYYREEENGRGNFPPRFSGLQFPNYSSELNVNALELDDSALYLCASSLGTDYYEQYFGPGTRLTVT.

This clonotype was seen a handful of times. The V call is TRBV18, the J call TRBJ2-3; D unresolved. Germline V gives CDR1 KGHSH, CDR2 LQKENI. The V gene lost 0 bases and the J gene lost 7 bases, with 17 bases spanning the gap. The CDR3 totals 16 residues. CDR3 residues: CASSPPRRAMSNTQYF. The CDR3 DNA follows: TGTGCCAGCTCACCACCGCGTCGGGCGATGTCGAATACGCAGTATTTT.

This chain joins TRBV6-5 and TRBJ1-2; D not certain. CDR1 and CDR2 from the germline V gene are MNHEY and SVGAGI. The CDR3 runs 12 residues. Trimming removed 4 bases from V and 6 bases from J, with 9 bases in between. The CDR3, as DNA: TGTGCCAGCAGTTGGGGAGGGAATGGCTACACCTTC. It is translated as CASSWGGNGYTF.

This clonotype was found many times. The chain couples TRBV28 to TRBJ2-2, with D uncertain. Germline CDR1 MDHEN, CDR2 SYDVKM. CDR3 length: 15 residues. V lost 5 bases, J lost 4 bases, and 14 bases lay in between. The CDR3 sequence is CASSLPGTSTGELFF. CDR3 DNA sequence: TGTGCCAGCAGTCTCCCCGGCACCTCCACCGGGGAGCTGTTTTTT. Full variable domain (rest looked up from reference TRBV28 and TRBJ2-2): DVKVTQSSRYLVKRTGEKVFLECVQDMDHENMFWYRQDPGLGLRLIYFSYDVKMKEKGDIPEGYSVSREKKERFSLILESASTNQTSMYLCASSLPGTSTGELFFGEGSRLTVL.